The 23 T cell receptor beta chains below come from one sample, sequenced in a study of CD8 T cells in ankylosing spondylitis. TCRdb itself ran the 5' RACE reads through MiXCR, one entry per CDR3 protein. The sample lists about 150,000 distinct CDR3 sequences; 6% to 8% were seen once. Sequencing was carried out using blood, either unsorted or a sorted T cell fraction (not recorded which). These receptors were obtained from a female donor with ankylosing spondylitis or in good health (not recorded which).

This clonotype came up many times. The V and J genes are TRBV27 and TRBJ2-6; D not resolved. Trimming removed 2 bases at V and 0 bases at J, with 5 bases between. The CDR3 loop spans 15 amino acids. Germline CDR1 and CDR2: MNHEY and SMNVEV (reference sequence). In DNA, the CDR3 is TGTGCCAGCAGTTTAACCCACTCTGGGGCCAACGTCCTGACTTTC. Protein sequence: CASSLTHSGANVLTF.

In this sample, this clonotype turned up many times. The rearrangement uses TRBV10-3 and TRBJ1-1; D remains ambiguous. CDR1 and CDR2 (germline): ENHRY, SYGVKD. Trimming pared 6 bases from V and 4 bases from J, leaving 12 bases between. CDR3 length: 13 amino acids. As DNA, the CDR3 is TGTGCCATCAGCAACGACCCTGGCACTGAAGCTTTCTTT. Translating it yields CAISNDPGTEAFF.

Ten or more counts support this clonotype. This chain joins TRBV9 and TRBJ2-7; D may be TRBD1 (5 bases). The germline CDR1 and CDR2 sequences are SGDLS and YYNGEE. The CDR3 spans 14 residues. V shed 4 bases and J shed 2 bases, with 13 bases lying between them. The CDR3 sequence is CASSPRTGTYEQYF. The CDR3 region has the DNA TGTGCCAGCAGCCCCCGTACAGGCACCTACGAGCAGTACTTC.

This clonotype appeared many times. The rearrangement joins TRBV4-3 to TRBJ2-1; 10 positions match TRBD2. This CDR3 comprises 16 residues. V dropped 0 bases and J dropped 10; count of bases not matched to a gene: 9. CDR1 is LGHNA and CDR2 is YSLEER in the germline V gene. The CDR3 DNA follows: TGCGCCAGCAGCCAAGATTGGAGCGGGGGGGCTTACGAGCAGTTCTTC. Translation: CASSQDWSGGAYEQFF.

This clonotype occurred many times. The chain links TRBV6-5 to TRBJ2-5; possibly TRBD1 for D (6 bases). CDR1 is MNHEY, CDR2 SVGAGI, per germline. The CDR3 totals 16 residues. V was pared by 0 bases and J by 4 bases, with 15 bases between. Here the CDR3 reads CASSYSVGGLGETQYF. The CDR3, as DNA: TGTGCCAGCAGTTACTCGGTTGGGGGCCTTGGAGAGACCCAGTACTTC.

This clonotype was seen a handful of times. The chain uses TRBV15 and TRBJ1-1; D is perhaps TRBD1 (6 bases). The CDR3 consists of 16 residues. Germline values: CDR1 LNHNV, CDR2 YYDKDF (reference sequence). V shed 0 bases and J shed 5 bases, with 16 bases lying between them. Here the CDR3 reads CATSRDYWGAGTEAFF. CDR3 sequence (DNA): TGTGCCACCAGCAGAGATTATTGGGGGGCAGGAACTGAAGCTTTCTTT.

This clonotype came up many times. J is TRBJ2-7 and V is TRBV3-1, with a possible D match to TRBD1 (6 bases). CDR3 length: 13 residues. Trimming took off 3 bases at V and 3 bases at J, with 9 bases between the two ends. Germline loops: CDR1 LGHDT, CDR2 YNNKEL (reference sequence). This chain's CDR3 is CASSHQDSYEQYF. In nucleotides, the CDR3 is TGTGCCAGCAGCCACCAGGACAGCTACGAGCAGTACTTC.

At least ten counts were recorded for this clonotype. This rearrangement joins TRBV10-3 to TRBJ1-3; 7 bases match TRBD1. The CDR3 is made up of 15 amino acids. Germline V gives CDR1 ENHRY, CDR2 SYGVKD. V was pared by 6 bases and J by 6 bases, with 11 bases of the junction left unmatched. The CDR3 region is CAIRGTGVRENTIYF. The CDR3 DNA reads as TGTGCCATCAGAGGTACAGGGGTTCGGGAAAACACCATATATTTT.

This clonotype was found many times. V is TRBV5-1 and J is TRBJ2-3; a weak D match, TRBD1 (6 bases). With 4 bases removed from V and 3 bases from J, the gap between germline ends came to 9 bases. Germline CDR1 and CDR2: SGHRS and YFSETQ. The CDR3 sequence is 13 residues long. CDR3 coding DNA: TGCGCCAGCAGCCCGGACAGAACAGATACGCAGTATTTT. The encoded protein is CASSPDRTDTQYF.

This clonotype was detected only a few times. The chain has TRBV2 and TRBJ1-2, with D possibly being TRBD1 (5 bases). V was clipped by 4 bases and J by 1 base, with 19 bases between them. This CDR3 is 17 amino acids long. The germline V gene has CDR1 SNHLY and CDR2 FYNNEI. The CDR3 is CASSVVLEGRINYGYTF. The CDR3 DNA reads TGTGCCAGCAGTGTAGTGCTGGAGGGGAGGATTAACTATGGCTACACCTTC.

This clonotype showed up many times. This sequence joins TRBV12-3 or TRBV12-4 and TRBJ1-1; tentative D call: TRBD1 (6 bases). V gave up 6 bases and J gave up 3 bases, with 14 bases separating them. The CDR3 has 14 residues. CDR3 loop: CASSLQGWDTEAFF. DNA for the CDR3: TGTGCCAGCAGCCTTCAGGGGTGGGACACTGAAGCTTTCTTT.

This clonotype was seen many times. V gene TRBV6-2 or TRBV6-3 combines with J gene TRBJ1-1; D unclear. CDR1 and CDR2 from the germline V gene are MNHEY and SVGEGT. This CDR3 contains 14 residues. The ends were cut back, 4 bases at V and 1 base at J, with 10 bases in the middle. CDR3 sequence: CASSWRRQNTEAFF. The CDR3 coding sequence is TGTGCCAGCAGTTGGCGACGGCAGAACACTGAAGCTTTCTTT.

This clonotype was seen a handful of times. The genes are TRBV20-1 and TRBJ2-7; TRBD1 matches 8 bases. Trimming removed 0 bases from V and 3 bases from J; junction bases left unmatched: 10. CDR1 is DFQATT, CDR2 SNEGSKA, per germline (reference sequence). The CDR3 contains 16 residues. Here the CDR3 reads CSARDTQGARFYEQYF. In nucleotides, the CDR3 is TGCAGTGCTAGAGATACCCAGGGGGCGCGGTTCTACGAGCAGTACTTC.

This clonotype was observed at least ten times. The chain combines TRBV6-5 with TRBJ1-1, with 7 bases that match TRBD1. Germline CDR1 reads MNHEY; CDR2 reads SVGAGI. The V gene end was trimmed by 2 bases and the J gene end by 14 bases; junction bases not matched to a gene: 17. The CDR3 is made up of 15 amino acids. In DNA form, the CDR3 reads TGTGCCAGCAGTTACACCGTGACAGGGAGAGAATCCGCGTTCTTT. Translating gives CASSYTVTGRESAFF.

Ten or more counts support this clonotype. The V call is TRBV5-1, the J call TRBJ1-1; the D gene is possibly TRBD1 (6 bases). V dropped 4 bases and J dropped 5 bases, with 12 bases sitting between them. Germline V gene data show CDR1 as SGHRS and CDR2 as YFSETQ. The CDR3 is 13 amino acids. The CDR3 nucleotides read TGCGCCAGCAGCCCAGGGGTTCAGACTGAAGCTTTCTTT. Translating it yields CASSPGVQTEAFF.

This clonotype occurred a few times. The junction differs from germline at one of its ends, possibly a read error. The chain links TRBV5-1 to TRBJ2-5; D not certain. This CDR3 contains 12 residues. Germline CDR1 SGHRS, CDR2 YFSETQ. The CDR3 loop reads CASRLTQETQYF. The DNA of the CDR3 is TGCGCCAGCCGCTTAACCCAAGAGACCCAGTACTTC.

This clonotype was picked up a small number of times. The V gene is TRBV2, the J gene TRBJ1-1; D not resolved. The germline V and J ends were trimmed by 4 bases and 4 bases, with 10 bases remaining between them. The germline CDR1 and CDR2 sequences are SNHLY and FYNNEI. The CDR3 sequence is 13 residues long. For the CDR3, the DNA is TGTGCCAGCAGTGGTCCCGGAGGCACTGAAGCTTTCTTT. It encodes CASSGPGGTEAFF.

The sample holds a few counts of this clonotype. V and J are TRBV6-5 and TRBJ1-1, with unresolved D. Germline loops: CDR1 MNHEY, CDR2 SVGAGI. Trimming shortened V by 5 bases and J by 4 bases, and 11 bases separated the two germline ends. This CDR3 is 13 amino acids long. CDR3 nucleotides: TGTGCCAGCAGTGGTGCGTGGGGCACTGAAGCTTTCTTT. Translated, it gives CASSGAWGTEAFF.

This clonotype was recorded at least ten times. The gene calls are TRBV27 and TRBJ2-7; a weak D match, TRBD1 (6 bases). Trimming removed 2 bases at V and 6 bases at J, with 8 bases between. The CDR3 extends over 12 amino acids. Germline CDR1 MNHEY, CDR2 SMNVEV (reference sequence). DNA of the CDR3: TGTGCCAGCAGTTTACGAGGGGGCGAGCAGTACTTC. Protein sequence: CASSLRGGEQYF.

V gene TRBV18 combines with J gene TRBJ1-1, with D maybe TRBD1 (6 bases). The CDR3 has 14 residues. Trimming removed 3 bases at V and 1 base at J, with 9 bases between. Germline CDR1 reads KGHSH; CDR2 reads LQKENI. CDR3 sequence: CASSPGQKNTEAFF. DNA for the CDR3: TGTGCCAGCTCACCGGGACAAAAGAACACTGAAGCTTTCTTT.

At least ten counts were recorded for this clonotype. One end of the junction fails to match germline, which may point to a read error. The rearrangement joins TRBV20-1 to TRBJ2-1; D is undetermined. CDR3 length: 13 amino acids. The V gene's germline CDR1 is DFQATT and CDR2 SNEGSKA (reference sequence). CDR3 sequence reads: CSAREGSNNEQFF. The DNA of the CDR3 is TGCAGTGCTAGAGAAGGCTCCAACAATGAGCAGTTCTTC.

This clonotype was observed at least ten times. The chain uses TRBV12-3 or TRBV12-4 and TRBJ1-1; D possibly corresponds to TRBD1 (5 bases). V lost 5 bases, J lost 1 base, and 8 bases lay in between. The CDR3 sequence is 13 residues long. The CDR3 protein is CASSGTTNTEAFF. In DNA, the CDR3 is TGTGCCAGCAGTGGGACCACGAACACTGAAGCTTTCTTT.

The V gene is TRBV5-1, the J gene TRBJ2-5; TRBD1 aligns across 9 bases. With 5 bases clipped from V and 2 bases from J, the junction kept 4 bases outside the gene matches. CDR1 and CDR2 (germline): SGHRS, YFSETQ. The CDR3 runs 14 residues. The chain's CDR3 is CASRPGTGQETQYF. The CDR3 DNA reads as TGCGCCAGCAGACCCGGGACAGGGCAAGAGACCCAGTACTTC.